A single sample is the source of the 3 T cell receptor beta chains below, sequenced in a study of response to subunit inactivated influenza vaccine. TCRdb independently ran MiXCR on the RT-PCR reads; one entry per CDR3 protein. This sample has just under 250,000 distinct CDR3 sequences, with less than 15% found just once. The sequenced sample was non-naive T cells sorted from PBMCs, obtained 14 to 15 days before vaccination. These receptors were taken from a man aged 45-65 years who received an inactivated influenza vaccine.

The chain couples TRBV12-3 or TRBV12-4 to TRBJ2-1; TRBD1 matches at 7 bases. The CDR3 consists of 15 residues. With V trimmed by 6 bases and J by 3 bases, 8 bases remained unmatched. The CDR3 loop reads CASRSGQLYYNEQFF. The CDR3 region has the DNA TGTGCCAGCAGATCGGGACAGCTATACTACAATGAGCAGTTCTTC.

The table lists this clonotype with a few counts. The chain has TRBV5-4 and TRBJ2-2; possible D gene TRBD2, 6 bases. The CDR3 is 11 residues long. Germline lookup yields CDR1 SGHNT and CDR2 YYREEE (reference sequence). V lost 7 bases and J lost 6, with 7 bases in between. For the CDR3, the DNA is TGTGCCAGCGGCGGGGCCGGGGAGCTGTTTTTT. Translated, it gives CASGGAGELFF.

This chain uses TRBV7-9 with TRBJ2-3; 14 nucleotides match TRBD2. J lost 3 bases, V lost 4 bases, and 6 bases had no gene match. Germline CDR1 is SEHNR and CDR2 is FQNEAQ (reference sequence). The CDR3 contains 17 residues. CDR3 nucleotides: TGTGCCAGCAGCTCCAGACTAGCGGGAGGGGGTACAGATACGCAGTATTTT. Its protein is CASSSRLAGGGTDTQYF.